This TCR beta chain was sequenced in a study of T cell responses to AZD1222 COVID-19 vaccine (dated by TCRdb to about 2021). Study-level background: Because spike-specific TCR depth and breadth did not differ between the two schedules, AZD1222 recipients who got a second dose at roughly 4 weeks were pooled with those who got a second dose at roughly 12 weeks. Trial participants were enrolled into age subgroups of 18-55, 56-69 and 70-plus years, which contained roughly 150, 30 and 60 TCR-sequenced participants, respectively. A total of just over 230 trial participants underwent TCR sequencing, of whom more than 200 had received two doses of AZD1222 and approximately 25 had received two doses of the MenACWY control vaccine.

Note on this clone: What this receptor recognizes is not known. Per-base quality was not reported, and no clone a single base away is much larger than it.

According to the study, the label for this sample's time point signals: baseline before first vaccination. The vaccinee samples were drawn from two UK trials, COV001 and COV002, one of which was a single-blind randomized controlled phase 2/3 trial testing AZD1222 (ChAdOx1 nCoV-19) in healthy adults. For TCRbeta chain sequencing, PBMC samples were collected from trial participants at day 0 and at day 28 after the second dose. Study-wide conclusions, independent of this receptor: Participants were mostly white British and included more females than males, and it was suggested by the authors that clonal diversity may have been underestimated. A significant rise in spike-specific TCR breadth and depth was observed after two AZD1222 doses relative to day 0 and relative to MenACWY recipients. Reportedly, close to half of the unique spike-specific TCRs recognized epitopes lying outside the regions that are mutated in the B.1.351 and B.1.1.7 variants. Conclusions about previously exposed vaccinees are limited because only five to seven AZD1222 recipients were SARS-CoV-2 seropositive at baseline. In the small 56-69-year group, the increase in depth fell short of significance, most likely because of low power. Because no day 14 peak-response samples were available, repertoires were characterized only after the peak T cell response. Vaccine-associated CD4 TCRs spanned the whole spike protein, with dominant responses in regions 160-218 and 743-854.

The trim is 2 bases for V and 0 bases for J, with a gap of 11 bases between the germline ends. Based on the germline V gene, the CDR1 and CDR2 sequences are WSHSY and SAAADI. The CDR3 starts with the cysteine, ends with the phenylalanine, and has 15 residues. Of the read, only the CDR3 DNA is kept; its 45 bases are in frame from base 1. The CDR3 regions of human TCRbeta chains were analyzed by immunosequencing. Turning to the authors' computational methods: TCRs in the repertoires were matched against a reference library of SARS-CoV-2-specific TCRs that had been generated with the MIRA antigen-specificity platform. Breadth was defined as the fraction of unique TCRs that were SARS-CoV-2-associated. Depth was defined as the fraction of total T cells that were SARS-CoV-2-associated. Using the MIRA data, each spike-specific TCR was assigned both to the spike region to which the TCR was reactive and to a CD4 or CD8 class. Log10-transformed breadth and depth values were compared by one-way ANOVA with Sidak's multiple comparisons tests. The table was pulled from immuneACCESS by TCRdb, which kept in-frame rearrangements only. Such tables lose some clones; where checked, under half of the loss comes from unresolved V genes, and the rest has no known cause. Clone size and the V and J calls come from that table; the DNA yielded D and trimming. Present in this sample are 120,000 to 150,000 clones, just over 90% of which were seen just once. Of the sample, 1.5% to 2% falls within the top ten clones.

The chain links TRBV10-2 with TRBJ2-7; TRBD1 is possibly the D segment (6 matching bases). This receptor was obtained from an adult in good health. Here the sequenced sample was peripheral blood, taken on day 0 of AZD1222 vaccination. The CDR3 protein sequence reads: CASSEGRGRSYEQYF. The nucleotide sequence is TGCGCCAGCAGTGAGGGCAGGGGCCGCTCCTACGAGCAGTACTTC.